This TCR beta chain was captured in a study of T-cell reconstitution after alpha-beta-depleted transplantation in children. The CDR3 length is 15 residues. In germline, CDR1 is DFQATT, CDR2 SNEGSKA (reference sequence). The germline V and J ends were trimmed by 0 bases and 0 bases, with 10 bases remaining between them. In this sample, this clonotype turned up a few times. TCRbeta library construction was performed incorporating unique molecular identifiers. MiXCR, run by TCRdb on the PCR reads, gives a single entry per CDR3 protein. The sample contains some 590,000 distinct CDR3 sequences, 8% to 11% of which appear only once.

The clonotype was recovered from a human donor who donated a stem cell graft to a child with acute myeloid leukemia. Source: PBMCs from the stem cell graft donor, taken from the stem cell graft. The chain employs TRBV20-1 and TRBJ2-3; D might be TRBD2 (6 bases). The CDR3 DNA is TGCAGTGCTAGAGATGTAGCGGAGAGCACAGATACGCAGTATTTT. This sequence encodes CSARDVAESTDTQYF.